These 9 T cell receptor beta chains were all obtained from the same sample, sequenced in a study of beta chain features in type 1 diabetes. The isolated RNA, all of it, was reverse transcribed, so expressed TCRB transcripts were what got sequenced. Sequenced by immunoSEQ multiplex PCR; TCRdb stores in-frame clones only, minus some. The sample yields about 220,000 clones, roughly a tenth seen once. The source material was central memory CD4+ T cells from blood. These receptors all come from a man aged 18 to 29 in good health.

The chain joins TRBV5-4 to TRBJ2-1; a possible D gene is TRBD1 (5 bases). This CDR3 has 16 residues. CDR1 SGHNT and CDR2 YYREEE come from the germline V gene (reference sequence). V was clipped by 4 bases and J by 4 bases, with 18 bases between them. CDR3 nucleotide sequence: TGTGCCAGCAGCGGATCCAGGGCAGGGCCTTACAATGAGCAGTTCTTC. Translation: CASSGSRAGPYNEQFF.

This clone showed up many times. The chain uses TRBV28 and TRBJ2-5; no clear D. Germline V lookup: CDR1 MDHEN, CDR2 SYDVKM. This CDR3 region has 12 residues. V was shortened by 6 bases and J by 9 bases, with 14 bases between the two germline ends. This CDR3 reads CASSILKVAQYF. As DNA, the CDR3 is TGTGCCAGCAGCATCCTAAAAGTGGCCCAGTACTTC.

The table lists this clone with a few counts. The chain has TRBV29-1 and TRBJ1-4; the D gene is possibly TRBD1 (6 bases). Trimming stripped 7 bases from V and 3 bases from J, with 15 bases between. CDR1 is SQVTM and CDR2 is ANQGSEA in the germline V gene. The CDR3 extends over 14 amino acids. The CDR3 bases are TGCAGCGCTGCGAGGGGGAGCTCTAATGAAAAACTGTTTTTT. Protein sequence: CSAARGSSNEKLFF.

This clone was detected ten times or more. This chain links TRBV5-4 with TRBJ2-1; 10 nucleotides line up with TRBD2. Germline V gene sequence: CDR1 SGHNT, CDR2 YYREEE (reference sequence). V shed 3 bases, J shed 3 bases, and the junction held 6 bases outside the gene matches. The CDR3 consists of 16 residues. CDR3 region: CASSSVAGGVYNEQFF. DNA of the CDR3: TGTGCCAGCAGCTCCGTAGCGGGAGGCGTCTACAATGAGCAGTTCTTC. Complete variable domain (other parts from reference TRBV5-4 and TRBJ2-1): ETGVTQSPTHLIKTRGQQVTLRCSSQSGHNTVSWYQQALGQGPQFIFQYYREEENGRGNFPPRFSGLQFPNYSSELNVNALELDDSALYLCASSSVAGGVYNEQFFGPGTRLTVL.

This clone was detected a few times. The rearrangement links TRBV28 to TRBJ1-4; D perhaps matches TRBD1 (6 bases). Germline values: CDR1 MDHEN, CDR2 SYDVKM. This CDR3 is built from 17 residues. Trimming cost V 4 bases and J 3 bases, with 18 bases left between them. Written as DNA, the CDR3 is TGTGCCAGCAGTTACGGCCCCCACAGGGACCCTAATGAAAAACTGTTTTTT. Its translation: CASSYGPHRDPNEKLFF.

This clone was detected many times. The chain joins TRBV5-6 to TRBJ2-7, with D uncertain. Germline V gene data show CDR1 as SGHDT and CDR2 as YYEEEE. The V gene lost 4 bases and the J gene lost 3 bases, with 14 bases spanning the gap. The CDR3 loop spans 14 amino acids. CDR3 sequence: CASSRLGINYEQYF. In DNA, the CDR3 is TGTGCCAGCAGCCGCTTAGGGATTAACTACGAGCAGTACTTC.

This clone was seen more than once but under ten times. The rearrangement links TRBV14 to TRBJ2-7; D gene uncertain. V was pared by 3 bases and J by 7 bases, with 7 bases between. The CDR3 length is 11 residues. The V gene's germline CDR1 is SGHDN and CDR2 FVKESK. The CDR3 DNA sequence: TGTGCCAGCAGCCATGGACCGGAGCAGTACTTC. Translated: CASSHGPEQYF.

This clone was counted many times. The genes are TRBV6-5 and TRBJ2-5; D is unclear. Germline CDR1 is MNHEY and CDR2 is SVGAGI. V dropped 6 bases and J dropped 5 bases, with 16 bases sitting between them. The length of the CDR3 is 14 residues. The CDR3 region has the DNA TGTGCCAGCAGCTCGGGTCAATTAATGGAGACCCAGTACTTC. Translating gives CASSSGQLMETQYF.

This clone was picked up a small number of times. This chain connects TRBV7-2 to TRBJ2-3; TRBD2 matches 9 bases. Trimming at V came to 1 base and at J to 8 bases, leaving 7 bases not matched to a gene. The length of the CDR3 is 15 residues. Germline CDR1 reads SGHTA; CDR2 reads FQGNSA. This CDR3 is CASSLVTSGVGTQYF. In DNA, the CDR3 is TGTGCCAGCAGCTTAGTGACTAGCGGTGTGGGTACGCAGTATTTT. The complete variable domain, with remaining parts taken from reference TRBV7-2 and TRBJ2-3, reads GAGVSQSPSNKVTEKGKDVELRCDPISGHTALYWYRQSLGQGLEFLIYFQGNSAPDKSGLPSDRFSAERTGGSVSTLTIQRTQQEDSAVYLCASSLVTSGVGTQYFGPGTRLTVL.